Below are 16 T cell receptor beta chains sequenced from a single sample in a study of blood T cell repertoires in COVID-19. Repertoires were generated with immunoSEQ multiplex PCR, while TCRdb's copy carries only in-frame clones and drops some. Of a few hundred thousand clones listed, roughly 88% were seen once; the top ten hold around 1.5%. Sequencing used peripheral blood. The receptors stem from a woman in her 40s who had recovered from COVID-19.

The chain employs TRBV19 and TRBJ1-2, with a possible D match to TRBD1 (6 bases). Trimming cost V 4 bases and J 4 bases, with 10 bases left between them. The CDR3 contains 13 residues. The germline gives CDR1 LNHDA, CDR2 SQIVND (reference sequence). The CDR3 region has the DNA TGTGCCAGTAGTACAGGGGCCTCCTATGGCTACACCTTC. Its protein product is CASSTGASYGYTF.

This sequence joins TRBV11-3 and TRBJ1-2; TRBD1 agrees at 11 bases. Germline V gene data show CDR1 as SGHNT and CDR2 as YENEEA. The V gene end was trimmed by 2 bases and the J gene end by 3 bases; junction bases not matched to a gene: 14. The CDR3 runs 19 residues. The CDR3 DNA reads as TGTGCCAGCAGCTTATCTTCCGGCTTTATGGGACAGGGGGACTATGGCTACACCTTC. It specifies CASSLSSGFMGQGDYGYTF. The full variable domain, its missing parts supplied by reference TRBV11-3 and TRBJ1-2, is EAGVVQSPRYKIIEKKQPVAFWCNPISGHNTLYWYLQNLGQGPELLIRYENEEAVDDSQLPKDRFSAERLKGVDSTLKIQPAELGDSAVYLCASSLSSGFMGQGDYGYTFGSGTRLTVV.

The chain combines TRBV2 with TRBJ2-7, with TRBD2 identical over 7 bases. The germline CDR1 and CDR2 sequences are SNHLY and FYNNEI. V lost 4 bases, J lost 1 base, and 4 bases stayed unmatched. The CDR3 spans 14 residues. The CDR3 DNA reads as TGTGCCAGCAGTGCGGGGGGAGCGTCCTACGAGCAGTACTTC. The encoded protein is CASSAGGASYEQYF.

CDR3 loop: CASREGRDNSPLHF. The CDR3 nucleotides are TGTGCCAGCAGGGAGGGACGGGATAATTCACCCCTCCACTTT. J is TRBJ1-6 and V is TRBV2; possibly TRBD1 for D (5 bases). This CDR3 has 14 residues. V was pared by 6 bases and J by 5 bases, with 11 bases between. Germline V gene sequence: CDR1 SNHLY, CDR2 FYNNEI.

The V and J genes are TRBV2 and TRBJ1-2; D is unresolved. The CDR3 loop spans 16 amino acids. The V gene lost 2 bases and the J gene lost 0 bases, with 13 bases spanning the gap. Germline CDR1 and CDR2: SNHLY and FYNNEI. The CDR3 sequence is CASSERTEFPNYGYTF. CDR3 nucleotide sequence: TGTGCCAGCAGTGAACGGACTGAATTTCCTAACTATGGCTACACCTTC.

J is TRBJ1-4 and V is TRBV30; TRBD1 aligns across 8 bases. The CDR3 has 15 amino acids. The V and J ends lost 1 base and 7 bases, in that order; junction bases with no gene match: 8. Germline V lookup: CDR1 GTSNPN, CDR2 SVGIG (reference sequence). The CDR3 region is CAWSASTGVSEKLFF. Written as DNA, the CDR3 is TGTGCCTGGAGTGCGTCGACAGGGGTATCTGAAAAACTGTTTTTT.

This clone was seen once. The J gene is TRBJ1-2, the V gene TRBV19, with D perhaps TRBD1 (6 bases). The CDR3 totals 15 residues. Germline values: CDR1 LNHDA, CDR2 SQIVND (reference sequence). V was clipped by 7 bases and J by 8 bases, with 23 bases between them. The CDR3 sequence: CASTPMVGRGTGYTF. DNA of the CDR3: TGTGCCAGTACCCCTATGGTGGGCAGGGGTACCGGCTACACCTTC.

The chain has TRBV11-2 and TRBJ2-7; D might be TRBD2 (6 bases). CDR3 length: 15 residues. Trimming cost V 5 bases and J 0 bases, with 14 bases left between them. The germline V gene encodes CDR1 SGHAT and CDR2 FQNNGV. CDR3 sequence reads: CASSGTVGSSYEQYF. The CDR3 coding sequence is TGTGCCAGCAGCGGGACTGTCGGCAGCTCCTACGAGCAGTACTTC.

In this sample, this clone turned up once. The V and J genes are TRBV5-8 and TRBJ1-1, with a possible D match to TRBD1 (6 bases). Trimming stripped 4 bases from V and 5 bases from J, with 15 bases between. Germline V gene data show CDR1 as SGHTS and CDR2 as YDEGEE. This CDR3 is built from 14 residues. CDR3 protein: CASSLIQGATEAFF. The CDR3 DNA sequence: TGTGCCAGCAGCCTAATACAGGGAGCTACTGAAGCTTTCTTT.

The chain employs TRBV27 and TRBJ2-5, with D perhaps matching TRBD2 (6 bases). CDR3 length: 15 amino acids. Germline V gives CDR1 MNHEY, CDR2 SMNVEV (reference sequence). V lost 6 bases and J 7 bases, leaving 21 bases between the germline ends. The CDR3 loop is CASSRQAGSSGTQYF. DNA for the CDR3: TGTGCCAGCAGCCGACAAGCGGGCTCCTCAGGGACCCAGTACTTC.

The count of this clone is one. This chain uses TRBV9 with TRBJ2-3; 9 bases align to TRBD2. The junction had 7 bases not matched to a gene; V was cut back by 0 bases and J by 2 bases. The germline V gene has CDR1 SGDLS and CDR2 YYNGEE. The CDR3 runs 17 residues. CDR3 amino acids: CASSVVGGGANTDTQYF. The CDR3 coding sequence is TGTGCCAGCAGCGTAGTGGGCGGGGGGGCCAACACAGATACGCAGTATTTT.

This chain uses TRBV4-2 with TRBJ1-5; weak D call: TRBD1 (5 bases). With 5 bases removed from V and 0 bases from J, the gap between germline ends came to 17 bases. The V gene's germline CDR1 is LGHNA and CDR2 YNFKEQ. CDR3 length: 17 amino acids. CDR3 coding DNA: TGTGCCAGCAGCACACAAGAAGGGGATTATAGCAATCAGCCCCAGCATTTT. It encodes CASSTQEGDYSNQPQHF.

The CDR3 sequence: CASSQGILLVAGGLSPYNEQFF. DNA for the CDR3: TGTGCCAGCAGCCAAGGGATTTTGTTGGTAGCGGGGGGCCTGTCTCCCTACAATGAGCAGTTCTTC. The chain has TRBV3-1 (or the pseudogene TRBV3-2) and TRBJ2-1; 10 bases map to TRBD2. V gave up 1 base and J gave up 2 bases; unmatched junction bases: 20. The CDR3 contains 22 residues. CDR1 is LGHDT, CDR2 YNNKEL, per germline (reference sequence).

Only one count was recorded for this clone. CDR3 residues: CASNGCEQYF. Written as DNA, the CDR3 is TGTGCCAGCAACGGGTGCGAGCAGTACTTC. The chain combines TRBV21-1 with TRBJ2-7; TRBD2, the D gene given by the table, was not confirmed from the DNA. TRBV21-1 is classified as a pseudogene. The CDR3 runs to 10 residues.

The CDR3 here is CASSRTGYGYTF. The CDR3 DNA sequence: TGTGCCAGCAGTCGGACAGGCTATGGCTACACCTTC. The chain uses TRBV28 and TRBJ1-2; TRBD1 agrees at 7 bases. The V gene end was trimmed by 5 bases and the J gene end by 4 bases; junction bases not matched to a gene: 1. The CDR3 has 12 amino acids. The germline V gene has CDR1 MDHEN and CDR2 SYDVKM.

This sequence joins TRBV7-9 and TRBJ1-6; the D gene is possibly TRBD1 (5 bases). The CDR3 runs 13 residues. Germline assignment: CDR1 SEHNR and CDR2 FQNEAQ (reference sequence). The ends were cut back, 4 bases at V and 6 bases at J, with 7 bases in the middle. CDR3 bases: TGTGCCAGCAGCTCAAGGGGTAATTCACCCCTCCACTTT. Translated, it gives CASSSRGNSPLHF.